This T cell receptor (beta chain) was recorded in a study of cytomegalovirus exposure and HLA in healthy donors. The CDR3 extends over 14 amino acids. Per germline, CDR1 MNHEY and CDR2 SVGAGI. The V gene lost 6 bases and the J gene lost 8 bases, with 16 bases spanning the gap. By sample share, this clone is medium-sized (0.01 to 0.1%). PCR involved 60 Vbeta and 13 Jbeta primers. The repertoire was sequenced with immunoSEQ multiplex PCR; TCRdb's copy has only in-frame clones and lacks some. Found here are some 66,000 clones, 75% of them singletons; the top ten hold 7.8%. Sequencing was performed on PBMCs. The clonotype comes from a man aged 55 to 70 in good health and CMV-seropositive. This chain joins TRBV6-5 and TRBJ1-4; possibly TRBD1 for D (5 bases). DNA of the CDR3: TGTGCCAGCAGCGCTAGGAGGGGACTGGAAAAACTGTTTTTT. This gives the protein CASSARRGLEKLFF.